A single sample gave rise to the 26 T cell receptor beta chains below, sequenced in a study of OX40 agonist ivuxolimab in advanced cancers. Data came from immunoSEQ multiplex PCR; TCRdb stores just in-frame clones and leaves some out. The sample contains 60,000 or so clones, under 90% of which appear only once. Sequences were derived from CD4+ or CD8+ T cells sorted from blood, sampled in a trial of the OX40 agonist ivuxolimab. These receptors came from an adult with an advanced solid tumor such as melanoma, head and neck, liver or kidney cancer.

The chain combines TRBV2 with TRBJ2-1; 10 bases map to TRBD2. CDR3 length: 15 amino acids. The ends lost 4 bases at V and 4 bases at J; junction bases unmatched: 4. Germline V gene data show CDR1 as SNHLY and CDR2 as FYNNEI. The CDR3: CASSAGTSEYNEQFF. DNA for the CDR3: TGTGCCAGCAGTGCCGGGACTAGCGAATACAATGAGCAGTTCTTC.

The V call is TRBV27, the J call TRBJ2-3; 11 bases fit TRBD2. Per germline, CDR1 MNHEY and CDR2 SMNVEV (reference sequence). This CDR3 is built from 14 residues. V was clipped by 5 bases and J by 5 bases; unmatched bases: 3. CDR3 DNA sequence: TGTGCCAGCAGTCCTGGGACTAGCGGAGATACGCAGTATTTT. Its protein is CASSPGTSGDTQYF.

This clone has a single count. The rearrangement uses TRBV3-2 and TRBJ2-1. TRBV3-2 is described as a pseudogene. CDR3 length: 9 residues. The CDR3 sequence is CATGLEQFF. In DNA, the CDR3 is TGTGCCACCGGATTAGAGCAGTTCTTC.

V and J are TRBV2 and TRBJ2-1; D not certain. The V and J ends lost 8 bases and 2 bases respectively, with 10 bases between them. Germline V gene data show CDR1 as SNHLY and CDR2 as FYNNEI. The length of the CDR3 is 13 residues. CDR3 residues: CASLAVPYNEQFF. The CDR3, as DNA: TGTGCCAGCTTGGCAGTCCCCTACAATGAGCAGTTCTTC.

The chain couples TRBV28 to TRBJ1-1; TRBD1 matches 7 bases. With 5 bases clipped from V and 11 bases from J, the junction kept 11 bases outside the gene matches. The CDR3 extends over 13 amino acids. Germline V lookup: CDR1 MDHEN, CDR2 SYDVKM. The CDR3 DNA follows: TGTGCCAGCAGTGAGCCAGGGGGTGAGGAGGCTTTCTTT. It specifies CASSEPGGEEAFF.

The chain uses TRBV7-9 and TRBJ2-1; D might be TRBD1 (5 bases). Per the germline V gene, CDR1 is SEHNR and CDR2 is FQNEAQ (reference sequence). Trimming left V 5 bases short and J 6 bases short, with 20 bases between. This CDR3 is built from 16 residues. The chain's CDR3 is CASSAQGRLLGNEQFF. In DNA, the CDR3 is TGTGCCAGCAGCGCCCAGGGTCGATTGTTAGGCAATGAGCAGTTCTTC.

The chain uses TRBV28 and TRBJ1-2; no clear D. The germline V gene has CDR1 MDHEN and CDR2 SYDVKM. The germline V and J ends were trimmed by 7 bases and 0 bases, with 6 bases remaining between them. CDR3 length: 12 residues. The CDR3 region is CASKHPNYGYTF. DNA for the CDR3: TGTGCCAGCAAGCACCCTAACTATGGCTACACCTTC.

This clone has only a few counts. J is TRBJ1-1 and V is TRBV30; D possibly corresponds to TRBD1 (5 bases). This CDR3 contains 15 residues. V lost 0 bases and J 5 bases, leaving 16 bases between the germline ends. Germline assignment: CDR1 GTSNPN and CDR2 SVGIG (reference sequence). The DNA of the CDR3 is TGTGCCTGGAGTGTAGTTCGGGGCGAGGGAACTGAAGCTTTCTTT. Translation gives CAWSVVRGEGTEAFF.

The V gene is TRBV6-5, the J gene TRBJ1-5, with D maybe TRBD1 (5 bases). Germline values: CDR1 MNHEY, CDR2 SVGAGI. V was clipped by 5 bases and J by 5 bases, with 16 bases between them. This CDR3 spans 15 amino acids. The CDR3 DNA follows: TGTGCCAGCAGTCCCGGGACCCACATTGATCAGCCCCAGCATTTT. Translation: CASSPGTHIDQPQHF.

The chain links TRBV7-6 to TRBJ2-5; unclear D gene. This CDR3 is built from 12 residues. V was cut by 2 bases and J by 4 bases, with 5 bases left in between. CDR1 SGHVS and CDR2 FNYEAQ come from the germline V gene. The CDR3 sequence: CASSLMLETQYF. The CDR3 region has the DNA TGTGCCAGCAGCTTAATGTTAGAGACCCAGTACTTC. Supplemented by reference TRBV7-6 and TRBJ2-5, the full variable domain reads GAGVSQSPRYKVTKRGQDVALRCDPISGHVSLYWYRQALGQGPEFLTYFNYEAQQDKSGLPNDRFSAERPEGSISTLTIQRTEQRDSAMYRCASSLMLETQYFGPGTRLLVL.

The CDR3, as DNA: TGTGCCAGCAGCTCTAGCGTCTACAATGAGCAGTTCTTC. Its translation is CASSSSVYNEQFF. The gene calls are TRBV11-3 and TRBJ2-1; tentatively, D is TRBD2 (6 bases). The CDR3 consists of 13 residues. Germline V gene data show CDR1 as SGHNT and CDR2 as YENEEA. With 4 bases removed from V and 3 bases from J, the gap between germline ends came to 7 bases.

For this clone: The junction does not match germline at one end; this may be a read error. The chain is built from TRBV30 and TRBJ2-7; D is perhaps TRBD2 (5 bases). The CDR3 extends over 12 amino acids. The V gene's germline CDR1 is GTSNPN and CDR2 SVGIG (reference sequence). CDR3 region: CTWSIHSGEQYF. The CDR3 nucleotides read TGTACCTGGAGTATCCATTCGGGGGAGCAGTACTTC.

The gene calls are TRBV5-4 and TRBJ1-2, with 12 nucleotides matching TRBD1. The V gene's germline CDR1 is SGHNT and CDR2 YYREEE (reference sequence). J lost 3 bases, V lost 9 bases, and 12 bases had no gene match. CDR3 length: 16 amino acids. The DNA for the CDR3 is TGTGCCACCTATCCGGGACAGGGGGCGCTGGACTATGGCTACACCTTC. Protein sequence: CATYPGQGALDYGYTF.

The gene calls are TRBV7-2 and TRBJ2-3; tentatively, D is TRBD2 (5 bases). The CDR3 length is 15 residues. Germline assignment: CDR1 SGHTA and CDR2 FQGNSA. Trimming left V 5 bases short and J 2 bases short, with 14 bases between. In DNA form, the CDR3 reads TGTGCCAGCAGCAAAAGAAGCGGATACACAGATACGCAGTATTTT. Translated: CASSKRSGYTDTQYF.

The CDR3 loop reads CASGWTNRDRQETQYF. The CDR3 DNA sequence: TGTGCTAGTGGTTGGACCAATAGGGACAGACAAGAGACCCAGTACTTC. The J gene is TRBJ2-5, the V gene TRBV12-5; 7 bases line up with TRBD1. The CDR3 spans 16 residues. V was clipped by 4 bases and J by 2 bases; unmatched bases: 10. CDR1 is LGHNT, CDR2 FRNRAP, per germline.

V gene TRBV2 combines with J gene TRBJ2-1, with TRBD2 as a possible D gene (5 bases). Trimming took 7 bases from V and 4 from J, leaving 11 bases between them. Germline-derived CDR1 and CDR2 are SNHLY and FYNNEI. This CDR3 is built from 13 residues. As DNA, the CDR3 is TGTGCCAGCACGCCTAGCCGATACAATGAGCAGTTCTTC. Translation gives CASTPSRYNEQFF.

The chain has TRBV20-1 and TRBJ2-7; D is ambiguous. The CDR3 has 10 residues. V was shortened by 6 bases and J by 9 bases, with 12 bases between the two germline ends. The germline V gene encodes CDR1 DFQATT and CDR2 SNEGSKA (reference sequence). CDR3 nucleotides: TGCAGTGCCCTAGAGGCAGGGCAGTACTTC. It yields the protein CSALEAGQYF.

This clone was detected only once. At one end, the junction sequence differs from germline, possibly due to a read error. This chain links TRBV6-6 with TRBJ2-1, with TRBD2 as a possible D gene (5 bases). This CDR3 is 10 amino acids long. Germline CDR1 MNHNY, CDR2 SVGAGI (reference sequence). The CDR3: CASRWESLIF. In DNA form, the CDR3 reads TGTGCCAGCAGATGGGAGAGCCTTATCTTC.

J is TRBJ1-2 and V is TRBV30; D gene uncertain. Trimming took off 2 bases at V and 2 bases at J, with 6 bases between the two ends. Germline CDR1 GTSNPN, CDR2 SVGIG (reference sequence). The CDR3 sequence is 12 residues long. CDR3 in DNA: TGTGCCTGGAGTTCCGGGAACTATGGCTACACCTTC. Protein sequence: CAWSSGNYGYTF.

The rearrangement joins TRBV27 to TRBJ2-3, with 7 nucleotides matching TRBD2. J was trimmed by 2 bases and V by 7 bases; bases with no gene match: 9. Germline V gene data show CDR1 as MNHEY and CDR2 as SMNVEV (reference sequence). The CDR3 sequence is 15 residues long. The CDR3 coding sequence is TGTGCCAGCACGGGAGCGGGACGAGCCACAGATACGCAGTATTTT. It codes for CASTGAGRATDTQYF.

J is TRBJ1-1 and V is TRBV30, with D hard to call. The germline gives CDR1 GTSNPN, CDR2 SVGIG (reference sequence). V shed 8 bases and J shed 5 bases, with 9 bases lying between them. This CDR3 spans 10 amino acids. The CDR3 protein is CATGRTEAFF. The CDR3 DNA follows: TGTGCCACGGGGAGAACTGAAGCTTTCTTT.

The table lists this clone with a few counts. The CDR3 region has the DNA TGTGCCAGCAGCTACCGGGACAGGTGGGGCTCCGCTGAAGCTTTCTTT. This translates into CASSYRDRWGSAEAFF. This chain joins TRBV7-2 and TRBJ1-1; 8 nucleotides agree with TRBD1. The CDR3 has 16 amino acids. Germline CDR1 is SGHTA and CDR2 is FQGNSA. Losses at the gene ends were 4 bases for V and 6 bases for J; bases not matched to a gene: 13.

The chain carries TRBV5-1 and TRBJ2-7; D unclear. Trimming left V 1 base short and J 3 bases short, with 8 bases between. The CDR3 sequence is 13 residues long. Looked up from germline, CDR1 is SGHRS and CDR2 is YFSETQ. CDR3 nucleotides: TGCGCCAGCAGCTTGAGTCGGAACTACGAGCAGTACTTC. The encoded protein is CASSLSRNYEQYF.

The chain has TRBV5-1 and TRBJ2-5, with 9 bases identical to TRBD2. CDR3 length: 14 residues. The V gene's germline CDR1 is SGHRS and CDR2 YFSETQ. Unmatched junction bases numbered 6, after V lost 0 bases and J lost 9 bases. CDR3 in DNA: TGCGCCAGCAGCTTGGATTTGCGGGAGGGGGCCCAGTACTTC. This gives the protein CASSLDLREGAQYF. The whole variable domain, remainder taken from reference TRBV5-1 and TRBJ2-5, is KAGVTQTPRYLIKTRGQQVTLSCSPISGHRSVSWYQQTPGQGLQFLFEYFSETQRNKGNFPGRFSGRQFSNSRSEMNVSTLELGDSALYLCASSLDLREGAQYFGPGTRLLVL.

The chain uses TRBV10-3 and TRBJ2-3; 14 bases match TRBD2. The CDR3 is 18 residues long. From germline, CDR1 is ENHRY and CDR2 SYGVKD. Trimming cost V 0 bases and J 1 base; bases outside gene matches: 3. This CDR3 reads CAISESRGLAGGTDTQYF. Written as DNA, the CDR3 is TGTGCCATCAGTGAGTCGAGGGGACTAGCGGGGGGCACAGATACGCAGTATTTT.

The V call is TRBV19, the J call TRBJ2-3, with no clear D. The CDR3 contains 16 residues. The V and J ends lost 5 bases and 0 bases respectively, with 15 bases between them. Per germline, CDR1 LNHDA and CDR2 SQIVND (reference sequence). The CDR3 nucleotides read TGTGCCAGTAGTTCTGTGGACGGTAGGAGCACAGATACGCAGTATTTT. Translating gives CASSSVDGRSTDTQYF.